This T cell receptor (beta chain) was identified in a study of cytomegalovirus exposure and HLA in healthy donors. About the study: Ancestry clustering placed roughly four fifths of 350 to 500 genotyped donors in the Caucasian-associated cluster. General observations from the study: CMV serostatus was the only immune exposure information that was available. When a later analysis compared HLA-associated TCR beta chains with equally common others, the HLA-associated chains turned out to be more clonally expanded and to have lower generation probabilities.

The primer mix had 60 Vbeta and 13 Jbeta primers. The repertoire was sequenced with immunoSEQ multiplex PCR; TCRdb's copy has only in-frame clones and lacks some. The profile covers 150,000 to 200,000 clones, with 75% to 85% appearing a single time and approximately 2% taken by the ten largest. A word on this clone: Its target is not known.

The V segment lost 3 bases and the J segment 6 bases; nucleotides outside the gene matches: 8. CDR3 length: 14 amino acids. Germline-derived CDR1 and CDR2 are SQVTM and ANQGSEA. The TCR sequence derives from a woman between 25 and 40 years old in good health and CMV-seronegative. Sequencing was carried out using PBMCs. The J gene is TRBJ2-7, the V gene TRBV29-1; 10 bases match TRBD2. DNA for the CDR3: TGCAGCGTTGAGGGACTAGCGTCTAAGGCCGAGCAGTACTTC. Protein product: CSVEGLASKAEQYF.